This passage covers 8 T cell receptor beta chains from one sample sequenced in a study of cytomegalovirus exposure and HLA in healthy donors (dated by TCRdb to about 2017). Libraries were made using the immunoSEQ multiplex PCR assay. A mixture of 60 forward primers for TCR Vbeta segments and 13 reverse primers for TCR Jbeta segments was used in the multiplex PCR. TCRdb holds this immuneACCESS table with in-frame rearrangements only. Some clones are missing; in checked studies, unresolved V genes explain under half, and the rest has no known cause. This sample has some 170,000 clones in its table, and roughly 80% of those were observed once. The ten largest account for 7% of the sample. What was sequenced was PBMCs. The source of these receptors is a woman aged 25 to 39 in good health and CMV-seropositive.

The V and J genes are TRBV30 and TRBJ2-6; no firm D call. Germline assignment: CDR1 GTSNPN and CDR2 SVGIG (reference sequence). This CDR3 region has 14 residues. Deletions cut 8 bases from V and 0 bases from J, with 11 bases between. The CDR3 bases are TGTGCCCATCAACAGTTCTCTGGGGCCAACGTCCTGACTTTC. Translated, it gives CAHQQFSGANVLTF. The variable domain in full, completed from reference TRBV30 and TRBJ2-6, reads SQTIHQWPATLVQPVGSPLSLECTVEGTSNPNLYWYRQAAGRGLQLLFYSVGIGQISSEVPQNLSASRPQDRQFILSSKKLLLSDSGFYLCAHQQFSGANVLTFGAGSRLTVL.

The chain links TRBV9 to TRBJ1-1, with 10 bases identical to TRBD1. The V and J ends lost 3 bases and 6 bases, in that order; junction bases with no gene match: 11. The length of the CDR3 is 16 residues. Germline V lookup: CDR1 SGDLS, CDR2 YYNGEE. CDR3 DNA sequence: TGTGCCAGCAGCGCGCCCTCAGGACAGGGGGTCCCTGAAGCTTTCTTT. Protein sequence: CASSAPSGQGVPEAFF. Based on the CDR3 plus reference TRBV9 and TRBJ1-1, the full variable domain is DSGVTQTPKHLITATGQRVTLRCSPRSGDLSVYWYQQSLDQGLQFLIQYYNGEERAKGNILERFSAQQFPDLHSELNLSSLELGDSALYFCASSAPSGQGVPEAFFGQGTRLTVV.

This clone was seen a single time. V usage is TRBV2 and J usage is TRBJ2-1; 13 bases line up with TRBD2. Germline lookup yields CDR1 SNHLY and CDR2 FYNNEI. V was pared by 10 bases and J by 8 bases, with 5 bases of the junction left unmatched. CDR3 size: 13 residues. Here the CDR3 reads CAKTGLAGYEQFF. Here the CDR3 DNA reads TGTGCCAAGACGGGACTAGCGGGGTATGAGCAGTTCTTC.

The V call is TRBV5-1, the J call TRBJ2-3; D may match TRBD1 or TRBD2 (6 bases each). The CDR3 has 14 amino acids. From germline, CDR1 is SGHRS and CDR2 YFSETQ. The V and J ends lost 4 bases and 5 bases respectively, with 14 bases between them. CDR3 in amino acids: CASSLGGQGDTQYF. The DNA of the CDR3 is TGCGCCAGCAGCCTGGGGGGCCAAGGAGATACGCAGTATTTT.

This clone was picked up a small number of times. This CDR3 reads CASSQDLHRTYEQYF. The CDR3 bases are TGCGCCAGCAGCCAAGATTTGCACAGGACGTACGAGCAGTACTTC. V usage is TRBV4-3 and J usage is TRBJ2-7; D may be TRBD1 (5 bases). The CDR3 runs 15 residues. CDR1 and CDR2 from the germline V gene are LGHNA and YSLEER. The germline V and J ends were trimmed by 0 bases and 4 bases, with 13 bases remaining between them.

The chain is built from TRBV5-4 and TRBJ1-1; no clear D. V was shortened by 0 bases and J by 3 bases, with 9 bases between the two germline ends. CDR3 length: 14 residues. The germline CDR1 and CDR2 sequences are SGHNT and YYREEE (reference sequence). The CDR3 loop reads CASSLGGGDTEAFF. The CDR3 bases are TGTGCCAGCAGCTTGGGTGGAGGAGACACTGAAGCTTTCTTT. The variable domain in full, with the rest retrieved from reference TRBV5-4 and TRBJ1-1, is ETGVTQSPTHLIKTRGQQVTLRCSSQSGHNTVSWYQQALGQGPQFIFQYYREEENGRGNFPPRFSGLQFPNYSSELNVNALELDDSALYLCASSLGGGDTEAFFGQGTRLTVV.

The chain uses TRBV7-9 and TRBJ1-3; 7 nucleotides match TRBD1. The CDR3 consists of 16 residues. The V gene end was trimmed by 4 bases and the J gene end by 0 bases; junction bases not matched to a gene: 6. Germline assignment: CDR1 SEHNR and CDR2 FQNEAQ (reference sequence). This CDR3 reads CASSSGQLISGNTIYF. The CDR3 DNA reads as TGTGCCAGCAGCTCGGGACAGCTTATCTCTGGAAACACCATATATTTT.

The J gene is TRBJ2-7, the V gene TRBV25-1, with 7 bases aligning to TRBD1. Trimming cost V 1 base and J 4 bases; bases outside gene matches: 7. This CDR3 contains 15 residues. Germline V gives CDR1 MGHDK, CDR2 SYGVNS. CDR3: CASSEFGQGQYEQYF. The DNA of the CDR3 is TGTGCCAGCAGTGAATTTGGGCAGGGACAGTACGAGCAGTACTTC.